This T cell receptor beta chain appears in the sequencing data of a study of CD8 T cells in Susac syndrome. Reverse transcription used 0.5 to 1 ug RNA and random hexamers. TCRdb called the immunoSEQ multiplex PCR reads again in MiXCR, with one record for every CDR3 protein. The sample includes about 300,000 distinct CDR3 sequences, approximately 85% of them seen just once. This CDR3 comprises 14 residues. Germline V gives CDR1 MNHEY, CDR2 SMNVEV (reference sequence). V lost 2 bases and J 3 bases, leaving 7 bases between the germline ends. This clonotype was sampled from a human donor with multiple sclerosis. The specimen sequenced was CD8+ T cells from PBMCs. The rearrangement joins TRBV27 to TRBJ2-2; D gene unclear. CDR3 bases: TGTGCCAGCAGTTTAATCAGAGACACCGGGGAGCTGTTTTTT. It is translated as CASSLIRDTGELFF.